This TCR beta chain derives from a study of siplizumab effects on memory and regulatory T cells. Study results and limitations: Siplizumab produced a significant drop in alloreactive sequences attributable to unstimulated CD4+ memory cells. Siplizumab gave mappable alloreactive CD4+ clones an average Treg-derived fraction of about 69%, against approximately 29% in controls.

Deletions cut 3 bases from V and 0 bases from J, with 5 bases between. CDR1 is SGHTA and CDR2 is FQGNSA in the germline V gene. The CDR3 consists of 14 residues. Comment on this clone: Its antigen remains unknown.

The assay was immunoSEQ multiplex PCR, and TCRdb's table has in-frame clones only and misses some. In the table there are 70,000 to 90,000 clones, 80% to 90% of which are singletons. The V and J genes are TRBV7-2 and TRBJ1-4; no firm D call. This receptor was identified in a human donor in good health. The sequencing sample was made of CD4+ T cells sorted from blood. CDR3 sequence reads: CASSFRSTNEKLFF. In nucleotides, the CDR3 is TGTGCCAGCAGCTTCCGATCAACTAATGAAAAACTGTTTTTT.